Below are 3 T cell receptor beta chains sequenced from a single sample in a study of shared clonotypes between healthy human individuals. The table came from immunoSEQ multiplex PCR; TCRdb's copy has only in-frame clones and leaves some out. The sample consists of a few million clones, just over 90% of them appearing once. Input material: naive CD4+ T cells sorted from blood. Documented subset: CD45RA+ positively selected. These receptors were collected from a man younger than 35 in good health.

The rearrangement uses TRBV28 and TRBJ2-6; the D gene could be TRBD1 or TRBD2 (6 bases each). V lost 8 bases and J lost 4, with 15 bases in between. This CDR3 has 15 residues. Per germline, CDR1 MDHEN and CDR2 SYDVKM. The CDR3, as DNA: TGTGCCAGCCTTACCCGGGGGCGCGGGGCCAACGTCCTGACTTTC. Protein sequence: CASLTRGRGANVLTF.

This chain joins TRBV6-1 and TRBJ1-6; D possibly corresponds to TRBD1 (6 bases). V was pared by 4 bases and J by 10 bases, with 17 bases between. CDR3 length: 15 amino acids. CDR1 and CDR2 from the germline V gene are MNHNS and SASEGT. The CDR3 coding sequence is TGTGCCAGCAGTGCCAAACAGGGTTGGAACTCACCCCTCCACTTT. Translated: CASSAKQGWNSPLHF.

DNA of the CDR3: TGTGCCAGTAGTGTCAGGGAGACCCAGTACTTC. Protein sequence: CASSVRETQYF. The J gene is TRBJ2-5, the V gene TRBV19, with no clear D. CDR3 length equals 11 residues. V lost 5 bases to trimming and J lost 5 bases, with 6 bases between them. CDR1 LNHDA and CDR2 SQIVND come from the germline V gene (reference sequence).